The 5 T cell receptor beta chains reported below all come from one sample, sequenced in a study of cytomegalovirus exposure and HLA in healthy donors. In the PCR, 60 Vbeta and 13 Jbeta primers were used. Clones were sequenced by immunoSEQ multiplex PCR, and TCRdb holds only the in-frame ones, with some missing. Of 100,000 or so clones in the sample, around 75% are singletons; the top ten hold around 14%. Sequenced material: PBMCs. These receptors were collected from a male donor in good health and CMV-seropositive.

The rearrangement uses TRBV4-3 and TRBJ1-1, with 8 bases lining up with TRBD1. This CDR3 region has 16 residues. The germline gives CDR1 LGHNA, CDR2 YSLEER. V lost 1 base to trimming and J lost 1 base; unmatched junction nucleotides: 5. CDR3 residues: CASSQGQGATNTEAFF. CDR3 DNA: TGCGCCAGCAGCCAAGGTCAGGGGGCGACGAACACTGAAGCTTTCTTT.

A few counts support this clone. The CDR3 DNA reads TGTGCCAGCAGCCTTGACAGCTGGAATGGTGAAGCTTTCTTT. This translates into CASSLDSWNGEAFF. V is TRBV7-9 and J is TRBJ1-1; TRBD1 is a possible D gene (5 bases). The V and J ends lost 5 bases and 7 bases respectively, with 17 bases between them. The CDR3 loop spans 14 amino acids. Germline CDR1 reads SEHNR; CDR2 reads FQNEAQ (reference sequence).

The chain combines TRBV4-2 with TRBJ2-1, with D possibly matching TRBD2 (7 bases). The germline V gene encodes CDR1 LGHNA and CDR2 YNFKEQ. The CDR3 runs to 12 residues. V lost 4 bases and J 10 bases, leaving 11 bases between the germline ends. CDR3 in DNA: TGTGCCAGCAGCCCAGAGGGGGGGGAGCAGTTCTTC. This sequence encodes CASSPEGGEQFF.

The rearrangement joins TRBV6-5 to TRBJ2-2, with D perhaps matching TRBD1 (5 bases). The ends were cut back, 0 bases at V and 8 bases at J, with 10 bases in the middle. The CDR3 is 14 residues long. Germline V CDR1 and CDR2: MNHEY, SVGAGI. CDR3 region: CASSYSAGRGELFF. For the CDR3, the DNA is TGTGCCAGCAGTTACTCAGCAGGGCGTGGGGAGCTGTTTTTT.

CDR3 protein: CASSGPGGYTF. The CDR3 coding sequence is TGTGCCAGCAGTGGGCCGGGAGGCTACACCTTC. The chain combines TRBV2 with TRBJ1-2; D is unresolved. CDR3 length equals 11 residues. Trimming took 4 bases from V and 8 from J, leaving 8 bases between them. The germline V gene encodes CDR1 SNHLY and CDR2 FYNNEI.